The sample holds many counts of the clone carrying this T cell receptor (beta chain). Building the TCR beta libraries relied on iRepertoire HTBI primers, and CDR3 regions underwent Arm-PCR. In the authors' workflow: Across samples, about 56 TRBV and some 13 TRBJ segments were found. MiXCR was run by TCRdb on the multiplex PCR reads, yielding one entry per CDR3 protein. The V and J calls were determined by TCRdb, not by the authors. The repertoire holds 350,000 to 400,000 distinct CDR3 sequences, with around 16% as singletons. The record originates from a study of regulatory T cells in long-lasting Graves disease. Study overall: The study enrolled newly diagnosed Graves' patients on antithyroid drugs under 3 months.

Time point of the sample: newly diagnosed GD, antithyroid drugs for less than 3 months. PBMC-extracted RNA yielded the TCR library. Sequenced here: peripheral blood mononuclear cells (PBMCs), sampled at new diagnosis, from a patient treated with antithyroid drugs. The TCR was taken from a female donor with Graves disease.

The DNA for the CDR3 is TGTGCCAGCAGTCGACGACAGAGCTCCTACGAGCAGTACTTC. It translates to CASSRRQSSYEQYF. V is TRBV6-1 and J is TRBJ2-7; maybe TRBD1 (5 bases). CDR1 is MNHNS, CDR2 SASEGT, per germline. Trimming took 5 bases from V and 0 from J, leaving 11 bases between them. The CDR3 totals 14 residues.